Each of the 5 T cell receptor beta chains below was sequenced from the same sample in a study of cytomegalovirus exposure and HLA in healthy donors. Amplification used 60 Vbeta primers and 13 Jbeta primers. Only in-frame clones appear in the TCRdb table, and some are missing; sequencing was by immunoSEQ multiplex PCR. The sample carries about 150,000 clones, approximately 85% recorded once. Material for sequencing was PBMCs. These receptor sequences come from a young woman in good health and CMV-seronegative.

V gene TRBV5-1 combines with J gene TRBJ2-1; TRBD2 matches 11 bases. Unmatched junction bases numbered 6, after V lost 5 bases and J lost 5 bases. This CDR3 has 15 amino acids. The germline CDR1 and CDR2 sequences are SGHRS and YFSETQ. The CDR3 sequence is CASRTQTSGNNEQFF. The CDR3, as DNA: TGCGCCAGCAGGACCCAGACTAGCGGGAACAATGAGCAGTTCTTC.

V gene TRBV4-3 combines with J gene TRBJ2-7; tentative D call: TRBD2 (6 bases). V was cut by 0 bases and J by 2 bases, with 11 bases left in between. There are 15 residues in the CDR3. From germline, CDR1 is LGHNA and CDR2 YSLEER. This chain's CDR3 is CASSQERDSPYEQYF. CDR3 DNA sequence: TGCGCCAGCAGCCAAGAGAGGGACTCCCCCTACGAGCAGTACTTC.

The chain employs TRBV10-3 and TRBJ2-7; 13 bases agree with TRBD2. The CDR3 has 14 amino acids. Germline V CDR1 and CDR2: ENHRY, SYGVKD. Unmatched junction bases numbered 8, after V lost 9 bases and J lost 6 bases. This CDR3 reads CAMGSGLAGFEQYF. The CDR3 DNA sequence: TGTGCCATGGGCTCGGGACTAGCGGGGTTCGAGCAGTACTTC.

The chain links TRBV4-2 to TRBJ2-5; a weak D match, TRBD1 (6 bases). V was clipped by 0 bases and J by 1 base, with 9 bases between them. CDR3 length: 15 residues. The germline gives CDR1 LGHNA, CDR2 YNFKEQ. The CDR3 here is CASSQETGLQETQYF. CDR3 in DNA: TGTGCCAGCAGCCAAGAGACAGGCCTCCAAGAGACCCAGTACTTC.

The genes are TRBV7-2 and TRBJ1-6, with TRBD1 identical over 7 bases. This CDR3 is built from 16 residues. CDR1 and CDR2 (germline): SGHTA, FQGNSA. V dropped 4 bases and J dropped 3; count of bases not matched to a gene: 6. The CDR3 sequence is CASSSLGTVYNSPLHF. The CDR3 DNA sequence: TGTGCCAGCAGCTCCCTTGGGACAGTCTATAATTCACCCCTCCACTTT.